Listed below are T cell receptor beta chains from one sample, sequenced in a study of CD8 T cells in Susac syndrome. TCRdb redid the calling of the immunoSEQ multiplex PCR reads with MiXCR, one entry per CDR3 protein. The table lists 250,000 to 300,000 distinct CDR3 sequences, 85% of them singletons. Sequenced input: CD8+ T cells from PBMCs. The receptor source for this set is a human donor with multiple sclerosis. The CDR3 runs from the conserved cysteine through the conserved F or W. Fields, in order: V gene, D gene, clone size, J gene, CDR3 protein, CDR3 DNA. The D gene is left open where the match is weak. Rows may omit the clone size; those that give it use once, few, many or a size class.

V: TRBV30
D: TRBD2
size: -
J: TRBJ2-7
CDR3: CAFVAGGPSYEQYF
DNA: TGTGCCTTCGTGGCGGGAGGACCCTCCTACGAGCAGTACTTC

V: TRBV10-3
D: -
size: -
J: TRBJ1-1
CDR3: CAISELMGRGNTEAFF
DNA: TGTGCCATCAGTGAGTTGATGGGCAGGGGGAACACTGAAGCTTTCTTT

V: TRBV20-1
D: -
size: -
J: TRBJ1-2
CDR3: CSARDADPKPYYGYTF
DNA: TGCAGTGCTAGAGATGCAGATCCGAAACCCTACTATGGCTACACCTTC

V: TRBV30
D: -
size: -
J: TRBJ1-1
CDR3: CAWSVQGGNTEAFF
DNA: TGTGCCTGGAGTGTTCAGGGCGGGAACACTGAAGCTTTCTTT

V: TRBV28
D: TRBD1
size: -
J: TRBJ1-2
CDR3: CASRSGQGAWGYTF
DNA: TGTGCCAGCAGAAGTGGACAGGGGGCGTGGGGCTACACCTTC

V: TRBV6-5
D: TRBD1
size: -
J: TRBJ1-3
CDR3: CASSYSRDREGSGNTIYF
DNA: TGTGCCAGCAGTTACTCCCGGGACAGGGAGGGATCTGGAAACACCATATATTTT

V: TRBV15
D: -
size: -
J: TRBJ1-5
CDR3: CATSSPDTISNQPQHF
DNA: TGTGCCACCAGCAGTCCCGACACTATCAGCAATCAGCCCCAGCATTTT

V: TRBV6-1
D: -
size: -
J: TRBJ1-6
CDR3: CASSEGLGSPLHF
DNA: TGTGCCAGCAGCGAAGGGCTGGGTTCACCCCTCCACTTT

V: TRBV6-6
D: -
size: few
J: TRBJ1-1
CDR3: CATYGEAFF
DNA: TGTGCCACCTACGGGGAAGCTTTCTTT

V: TRBV4-2
D: TRBD2
size: -
J: TRBJ2-2
CDR3: CASSERSGGGELFF
DNA: TGTGCCAGCAGCGAACGATCGGGAGGCGGGGAGCTGTTTTTT

V: TRBV27
D: -
size: -
J: TRBJ2-3
CDR3: CASSSSLYPGSTDAQYF
DNA: TGTGCCAGCAGTTCGTCCCTATACCCCGGGAGCACAGATGCGCAGTATTTT

V: TRBV12-3/TRBV12-4
D: -
size: -
J: TRBJ2-3
CDR3: CASSPTPDTQYF
DNA: TGTGCCAGCAGCCCTACACCAGATACGCAGTATTTT

V: TRBV4-1
D: -
size: -
J: TRBJ1-6
CDR3: CASSQDIGAPSYNSPLHF
DNA: TGCGCCAGCAGCCAAGATATCGGGGCGCCCTCCTATAATTCACCCCTCCACTTT

V: TRBV2
D: -
size: -
J: TRBJ1-3
CDR3: CASSEAGRDPSGNTIYF
DNA: TGTGCCAGCAGTGAAGCTGGGCGGGATCCCTCTGGAAACACCATATATTTT

V: TRBV27
D: -
size: once
J: TRBJ2-1
CDR3: CASSLKVGGEQFF
DNA: TGTGCCAGCAGTTTAAAAGTGGGCGGCGAGCAGTTCTTC

V: TRBV6-1
D: TRBD2
size: few
J: TRBJ2-1
CDR3: CASRTGLAGRSEQFF
DNA: TGTGCCAGCAGGACAGGACTAGCGGGACGAAGTGAGCAGTTCTTC

V: TRBV11-2
D: -
size: -
J: TRBJ2-7
CDR3: CASSLVAGNEQYF
DNA: TGTGCCAGCAGCTTAGTCGCTGGAAACGAGCAGTACTTC

V: TRBV7-9
D: -
size: -
J: TRBJ1-5
CDR3: CASIGGADNQPQHF
DNA: TGTGCCAGCATTGGGGGGGCAGATAATCAGCCCCAGCATTTT

V: TRBV10-3
D: TRBD1
size: once
J: TRBJ1-1
CDR3: CAIARGQGHTEAFF
DNA: TGTGCCATCGCCCGGGGACAGGGTCACACTGAAGCTTTCTTT

V: TRBV11-1
D: -
size: -
J: TRBJ2-1
CDR3: CASSHLAQFYNEQFF
DNA: TGTGCCAGCAGCCATCTAGCGCAATTCTACAATGAGCAGTTCTTC

V: TRBV9
D: TRBD2
size: -
J: TRBJ2-2
CDR3: CASSDGLAEAVNTGELFF
DNA: TGTGCCAGCAGCGACGGACTAGCGGAAGCTGTTAACACCGGGGAGCTGTTTTTT

V: TRBV29-1
D: TRBD2
size: -
J: TRBJ2-7
CDR3: CSVGTSREQYF
DNA: TGCAGCGTCGGGACTAGCAGGGAGCAGTACTTC

V: TRBV13
D: TRBD2
size: -
J: TRBJ2-7
CDR3: CASSPRREGPSYEQYF
DNA: TGTGCCAGCAGCCCGCGTCGGGAGGGTCCATCCTACGAGCAGTACTTC

V: TRBV25-1
D: TRBD2
size: -
J: TRBJ2-1
CDR3: CARMWSGSSSYNEQFF
DNA: TGTGCCAGGATGTGGAGCGGGAGTAGTTCCTACAATGAGCAGTTCTTC

V: TRBV7-9
D: -
size: once
J: TRBJ1-2
CDR3: CASTGTRGGYTF
DNA: TGTGCCAGCACCGGGACCCGGGGAGGCTACACCTTC

V: TRBV12-5
D: -
size: -
J: TRBJ2-7
CDR3: CASGSSPRETYEQYF
DNA: TGTGCTAGTGGTTCCTCCCCCAGGGAAACCTACGAGCAGTACTTC

V: TRBV27
D: -
size: -
J: TRBJ2-3
CDR3: CASSLFWGQDTQYF
DNA: TGTGCCAGCAGTTTATTTTGGGGCCAAGATACGCAGTATTTT

V: TRBV18
D: TRBD2
size: -
J: TRBJ2-1
CDR3: CASSDPTSGYNEQFF
DNA: TGTGCCAGCTCGGATCCTACTAGCGGTTACAATGAGCAGTTCTTC

V: TRBV4-1
D: -
size: -
J: TRBJ2-7
CDR3: CASSQGLRAEGSYEQYF
DNA: TGCGCCAGCAGCCAAGGTTTGAGGGCGGAGGGGTCCTACGAGCAGTACTTC

V: TRBV4-2
D: -
size: -
J: TRBJ2-1
CDR3: CASSQGGEDYEQFF
DNA: TGTGCCAGCAGCCAAGGGGGGGAGGATTATGAGCAGTTCTTC

V: TRBV7-9
D: TRBD2
size: -
J: TRBJ2-1
CDR3: CASSVRAGDAYNEQFF
DNA: TGTGCCAGCAGCGTTAGGGCGGGAGACGCCTACAATGAGCAGTTCTTC

V: TRBV5-6
D: -
size: -
J: TRBJ2-3
CDR3: CASSLPRRSTDTQYF
DNA: TGTGCCAGCAGCTTGCCCAGGAGAAGCACAGATACGCAGTATTTT

V: TRBV9
D: TRBD1
size: -
J: TRBJ1-4
CDR3: CASSADRAEKLFF
DNA: TGTGCCAGCAGCGCTGACAGGGCCGAAAAACTGTTTTTT

V: TRBV28
D: -
size: -
J: TRBJ2-7
CDR3: CASTPSGTAYEQYF
DNA: TGTGCCAGCACCCCCTCCGGGACTGCCTACGAGCAGTACTTC

V: TRBV2
D: -
size: -
J: TRBJ1-1
CDR3: CASSDPTAKRTEAFF
DNA: TGTGCCAGCAGTGATCCTACAGCGAAGAGGACTGAAGCTTTCTTT

V: TRBV27
D: -
size: -
J: TRBJ2-7
CDR3: CASSPQTDTYEQYF
DNA: TGTGCCAGCAGTCCTCAGACGGACACCTACGAGCAGTACTTC

V: TRBV29-1
D: -
size: few
J: TRBJ1-1
CDR3: CSVAGGEAFF
DNA: TGCAGCGTCGCGGGTGGTGAAGCTTTCTTT

V: TRBV6-1
D: -
size: few
J: TRBJ1-5
CDR3: CASIGSFNQPQHF
DNA: TGTGCCAGCATAGGGTCCTTCAATCAGCCCCAGCATTTT

V: TRBV29-1
D: -
size: once
J: TRBJ1-2
CDR3: CSVDPMTENYGYTF
DNA: TGCAGCGTTGACCCGATGACGGAGAACTATGGCTACACCTTC

V: TRBV4-1
D: TRBD2
size: -
J: TRBJ2-3
CDR3: CASRPREGGSVDTQYF
DNA: TGCGCCAGCAGACCACGGGAGGGCGGGAGCGTAGATACGCAGTATTTT

V: TRBV11-2
D: -
size: once
J: TRBJ1-4
CDR3: CASSPSAGNEKLFF
DNA: TGTGCCAGCAGCCCTTCGGCAGGGAATGAAAAACTGTTTTTT

V: TRBV29-1
D: -
size: -
J: TRBJ2-6
CDR3: CSVVAQGLAGANVLTF
DNA: TGCAGCGTTGTGGCACAGGGTCTCGCTGGGGCCAACGTCCTGACTTTC

V: TRBV7-9
D: -
size: -
J: TRBJ2-1
CDR3: CASSSRDRRFDEQFF
DNA: TGTGCCAGCAGCTCGCGGGACCGGCGCTTCGATGAGCAGTTCTTC

V: TRBV4-2
D: -
size: few
J: TRBJ2-1
CDR3: CASSQPGRNEQFF
DNA: TGTGCCAGCAGCCAACCTGGACGCAATGAGCAGTTCTTC

V: TRBV5-6
D: -
size: -
J: TRBJ1-1
CDR3: CASSLGGRHEAFF
DNA: TGTGCCAGCAGCTTGGGGGGCAGACATGAAGCTTTCTTT

V: TRBV13
D: -
size: -
J: TRBJ1-1
CDR3: CASSSVNTEAFF
DNA: TGTGCCAGCAGCTCGGTGAACACTGAAGCTTTCTTT

V: TRBV7-9
D: TRBD2
size: once
J: TRBJ2-7
CDR3: CASSLQTSGIYEQYF
DNA: TGTGCCAGCAGCTTGCAGACTAGCGGGATTTACGAGCAGTACTTC

V: TRBV13
D: TRBD1
size: -
J: TRBJ1-2
CDR3: CASSLLAGGYGYTF
DNA: TGTGCCAGCAGCCTCCTAGCAGGGGGCTATGGCTACACCTTC